The clone carrying this TCR beta chain was seen a handful of times. What it recognizes is unknown. Making use of molecular barcodes, quantitative 5'-RACE generated TCR beta libraries. TCRdb redid the calling of the 5' RACE reads with MiXCR, one entry per CDR3 protein. The repertoire holds around 250,000 distinct CDR3 sequences, with roughly 32% as singletons. V lost 0 bases, J lost 12 bases, and 12 bases lay in between. The CDR3 is 13 residues long. The data belong to a study of CD8 T cells in ankylosing spondylitis. Study-wide findings and caveats: Characteristic, it appeared, of ankylosing spondylitis blood was a TCR beta motif of 7 or 8 highly homologous variants. Prior work had noted some motif variants in reactive arthritis blood and synovial fluid.

Material: blood, either unsorted or a sorted T cell fraction (not recorded which). The source of this sequence is a male donor with ankylosing spondylitis or in good health (not recorded which). This chain uses TRBV12-3 or TRBV12-4 with TRBJ2-1; D gene ambiguous. The CDR3 bases are TGTGCCAGCAGTTTAGCCCAGCAGACTGGGCAGTTCTTC. Translating it yields CASSLAQQTGQFF.